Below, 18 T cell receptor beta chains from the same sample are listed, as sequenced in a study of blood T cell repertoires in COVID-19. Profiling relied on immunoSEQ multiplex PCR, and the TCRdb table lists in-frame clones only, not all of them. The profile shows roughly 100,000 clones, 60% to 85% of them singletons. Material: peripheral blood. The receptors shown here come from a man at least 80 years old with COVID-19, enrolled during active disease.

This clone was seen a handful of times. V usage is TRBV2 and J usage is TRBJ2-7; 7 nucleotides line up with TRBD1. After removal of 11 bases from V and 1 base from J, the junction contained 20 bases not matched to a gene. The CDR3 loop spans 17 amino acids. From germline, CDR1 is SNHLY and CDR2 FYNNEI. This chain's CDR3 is CAVNRPGQSFFSYEQYF. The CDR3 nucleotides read TGTGCCGTCAATCGGCCGGGACAGAGCTTTTTTTCCTACGAGCAGTACTTC. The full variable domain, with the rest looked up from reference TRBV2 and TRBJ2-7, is EPEVTQTPSHQVTQMGQEVILRCVPISNHLYFYWYRQILGQKVEFLVSFYNNEISEKSEIFDDQFSVERPDGSNFTLKIRSTKLEDSAMYFCAVNRPGQSFFSYEQYFGPGTRLTVT.

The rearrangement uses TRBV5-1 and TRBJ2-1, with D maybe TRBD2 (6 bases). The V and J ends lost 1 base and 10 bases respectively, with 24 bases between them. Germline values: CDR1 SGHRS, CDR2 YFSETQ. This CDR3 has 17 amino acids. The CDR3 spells CASSLKGMTRGPQEQFF. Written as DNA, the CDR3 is TGCGCCAGCAGCTTGAAGGGCATGACTAGGGGCCCCCAAGAGCAGTTCTTC. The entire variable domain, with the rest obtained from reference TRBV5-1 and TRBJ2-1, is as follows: KAGVTQTPRYLIKTRGQQVTLSCSPISGHRSVSWYQQTPGQGLQFLFEYFSETQRNKGNFPGRFSGRQFSNSRSEMNVSTLELGDSALYLCASSLKGMTRGPQEQFFGPGTRLTVL.

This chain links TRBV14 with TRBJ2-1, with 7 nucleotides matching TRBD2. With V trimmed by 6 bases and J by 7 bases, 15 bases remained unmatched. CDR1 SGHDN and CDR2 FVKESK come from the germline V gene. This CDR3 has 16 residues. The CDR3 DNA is TGTGCCAGCAGTCCCACTGGGGCGGGAGCCAGGAATGAGCAGTTCTTC. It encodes CASSPTGAGARNEQFF.

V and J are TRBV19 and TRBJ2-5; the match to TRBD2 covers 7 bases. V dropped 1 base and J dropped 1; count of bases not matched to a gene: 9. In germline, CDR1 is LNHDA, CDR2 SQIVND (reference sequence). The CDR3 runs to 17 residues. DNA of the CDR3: TGTGCCAGTAGTATAGGGCTAGCGGCTACCGTCCAAGAGACCCAGTACTTC. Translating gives CASSIGLAATVQETQYF.

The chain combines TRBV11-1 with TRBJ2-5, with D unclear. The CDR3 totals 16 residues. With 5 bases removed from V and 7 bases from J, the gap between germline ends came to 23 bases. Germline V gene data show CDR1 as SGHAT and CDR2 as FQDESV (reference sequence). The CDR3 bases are TGTGCCAGCAGCCCGACCTTTGAGACGGGTATTGCGACCCAGTACTTC. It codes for CASSPTFETGIATQYF. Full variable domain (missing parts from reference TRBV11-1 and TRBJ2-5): EAEVAQSPRYKITEKSQAVAFWCDPISGHATLYWYRQILGQGPELLVQFQDESVVDDSQLPKDRFSAERLKGVDSTLKIQPAELGDSAMYLCASSPTFETGIATQYFGPGTRLLVL.

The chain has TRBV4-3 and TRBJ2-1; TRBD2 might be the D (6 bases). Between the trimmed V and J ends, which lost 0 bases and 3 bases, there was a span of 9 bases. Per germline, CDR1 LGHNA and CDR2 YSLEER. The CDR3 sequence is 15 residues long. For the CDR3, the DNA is TGCGCCAGCAGCCAAGAAACTAGCTACTACAATGAGCAGTTCTTC. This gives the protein CASSQETSYYNEQFF.

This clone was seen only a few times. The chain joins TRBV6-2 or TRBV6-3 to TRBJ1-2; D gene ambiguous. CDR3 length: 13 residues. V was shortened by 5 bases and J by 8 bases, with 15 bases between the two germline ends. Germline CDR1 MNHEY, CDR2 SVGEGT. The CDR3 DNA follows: TGTGCCAGCAGTCCCACGGGAGACACAGGCTACACCTTC. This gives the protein CASSPTGDTGYTF.

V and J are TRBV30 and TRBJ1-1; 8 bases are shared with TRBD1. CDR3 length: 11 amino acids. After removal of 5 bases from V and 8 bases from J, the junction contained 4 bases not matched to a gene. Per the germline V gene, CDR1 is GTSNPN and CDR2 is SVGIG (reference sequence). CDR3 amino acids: CAWASGGEAFF. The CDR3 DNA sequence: TGTGCCTGGGCCTCAGGGGGCGAAGCTTTCTTT. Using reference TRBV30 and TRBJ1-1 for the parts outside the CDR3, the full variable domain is SQTIHQWPATLVQPVGSPLSLECTVEGTSNPNLYWYRQAAGRGLQLLFYSVGIGQISSEVPQNLSASRPQDRQFILSSKKLLLSDSGFYLCAWASGGEAFFGQGTRLTVV.

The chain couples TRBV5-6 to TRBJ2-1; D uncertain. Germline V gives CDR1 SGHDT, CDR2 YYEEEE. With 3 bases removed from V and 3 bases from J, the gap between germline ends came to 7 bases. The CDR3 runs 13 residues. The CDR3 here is CASSSLVYNEQFF. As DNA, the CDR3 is TGTGCCAGCAGCTCCCTAGTCTACAATGAGCAGTTCTTC.

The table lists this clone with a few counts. CDR3 sequence (DNA): TGTGCCAGCAGCCCGCAGGGTACAGCTAATGAAAAACTGTTTTTT. Protein product: CASSPQGTANEKLFF. The gene calls are TRBV7-8 and TRBJ1-4; a weak D match, TRBD1 (5 bases). The ends were cut back, 5 bases at V and 3 bases at J, with 13 bases in the middle. CDR1 and CDR2 (germline): SGHVS, FQNEAQ. The CDR3 consists of 15 residues.

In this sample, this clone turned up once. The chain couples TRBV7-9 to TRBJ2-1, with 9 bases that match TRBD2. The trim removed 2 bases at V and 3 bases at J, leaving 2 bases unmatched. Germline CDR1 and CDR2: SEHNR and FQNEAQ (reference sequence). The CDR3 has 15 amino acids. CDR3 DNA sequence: TGTGCCAGCAGCTTAAGGCGGGAGGGCTACAATGAGCAGTTCTTC. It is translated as CASSLRREGYNEQFF.

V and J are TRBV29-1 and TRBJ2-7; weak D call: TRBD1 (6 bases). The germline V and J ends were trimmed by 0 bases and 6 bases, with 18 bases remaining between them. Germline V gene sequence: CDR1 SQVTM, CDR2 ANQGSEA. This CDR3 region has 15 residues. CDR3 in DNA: TGCAGCGTTGAAGACAGGGGCCGAGACGCTATCGAGCAGTACTTC. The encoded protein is CSVEDRGRDAIEQYF.

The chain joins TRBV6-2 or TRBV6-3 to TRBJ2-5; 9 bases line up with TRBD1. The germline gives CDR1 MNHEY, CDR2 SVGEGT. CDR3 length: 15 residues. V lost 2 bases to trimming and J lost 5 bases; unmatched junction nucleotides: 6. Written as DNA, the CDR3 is TGTGCCAGCAGTTACGGGTCCACAGGGGGCGAGACCCAGTACTTC. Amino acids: CASSYGSTGGETQYF.

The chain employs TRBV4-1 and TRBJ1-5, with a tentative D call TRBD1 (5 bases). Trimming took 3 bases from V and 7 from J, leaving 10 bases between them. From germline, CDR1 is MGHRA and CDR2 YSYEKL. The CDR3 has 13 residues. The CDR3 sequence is CASSHGAGQPQHF. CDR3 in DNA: TGCGCCAGCAGCCATGGGGCTGGCCAGCCCCAGCATTTT.

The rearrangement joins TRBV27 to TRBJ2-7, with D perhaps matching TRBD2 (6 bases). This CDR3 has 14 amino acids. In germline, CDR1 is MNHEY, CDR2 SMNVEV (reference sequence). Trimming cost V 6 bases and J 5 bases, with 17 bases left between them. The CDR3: CASSLSWDLNEQYF. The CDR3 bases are TGTGCCAGCAGCCTATCCTGGGACTTGAACGAGCAGTACTTC.

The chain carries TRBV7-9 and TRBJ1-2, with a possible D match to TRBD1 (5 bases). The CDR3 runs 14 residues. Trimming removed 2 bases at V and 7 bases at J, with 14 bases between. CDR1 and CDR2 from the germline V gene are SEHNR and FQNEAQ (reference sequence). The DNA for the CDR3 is TGTGCCAGCAGCTTAACGACGGACATCCTTGGCTACACCTTC. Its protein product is CASSLTTDILGYTF.

The chain's CDR3 is CAISEREGRETQYF. Written as DNA, the CDR3 is TGTGCCATCAGTGAGCGGGAGGGGAGGGAGACCCAGTACTTC. The chain employs TRBV10-3 and TRBJ2-5; 8 nucleotides match TRBD2. The CDR3 contains 14 residues. V trimming: 2 bases; J trimming: 5 bases; junction bases outside the gene matches: 4. The V gene's germline CDR1 is ENHRY and CDR2 SYGVKD.

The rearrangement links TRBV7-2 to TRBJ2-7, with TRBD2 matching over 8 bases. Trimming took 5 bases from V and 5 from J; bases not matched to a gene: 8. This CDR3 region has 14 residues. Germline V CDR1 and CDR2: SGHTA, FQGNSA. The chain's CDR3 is CASSTASGSHEQYF. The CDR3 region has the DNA TGTGCCAGCAGCACGGCGAGCGGGAGCCACGAGCAGTACTTC. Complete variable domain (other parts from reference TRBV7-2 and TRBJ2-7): GAGVSQSPSNKVTEKGKDVELRCDPISGHTALYWYRQSLGQGLEFLIYFQGNSAPDKSGLPSDRFSAERTGGSVSTLTIQRTQQEDSAVYLCASSTASGSHEQYFGPGTRLTVT.